These 15 T cell receptor beta chains were all obtained from the same sample, sequenced in a study of Graves' ophthalmopathy and Graves' hyperthyroidism (dated by TCRdb to the late 2010s). Sequenced on an Illumina HiSeq 2000. For repertoire sequencing, the TCR beta CDR3 regions were amplified from RNA transcripts. HTBI primers and the Qiagen OneStep RT-PCR kit were used in a first-round RT-PCR, which was followed by a second-round multiplex PCR, size selection and purification. TCRdb trimmed public reads at Q25 via fastp, called clones via MiXCR and kept in-frame beta chains. Entries that share a CDR3 protein sequence are merged under the most common genes and DNA. The sample profile shows about 590,000 distinct CDR3 sequences; about 35% of them were found once. 3.5% to 4.5% of the sample is held by the ten biggest clonotypes. Sequenced input: peripheral blood or thyroid tissue (not recorded which). The receptor source for this set is an adult man with Graves' hyperthyroidism.

This clonotype appeared a single time. Since a much larger clone is just one base distant, this may be a read error. This rearrangement joins TRBV10-3 to TRBJ2-2, with 8 nucleotides matching TRBD1. This CDR3 spans 14 amino acids. Germline V gene lookup returns CDR1 ENHRY and CDR2 SYGVKD. With 10 bases clipped from V and 2 bases from J, the junction kept 6 bases outside the gene matches. CDR3 coding DNA: TGTGCCACCACGACAGGGGTCAACACCGGGGAGCTGTTTTTT. Translated: CATTTGVNTGELFF.

This clonotype was found many times. The V and J genes are TRBV10-3 and TRBJ2-2; tentatively, D is TRBD1 or TRBD2 (6 bases each). CDR1 and CDR2 (germline): ENHRY, SYGVKD. V lost 10 bases and J lost 4, with 19 bases in between. This CDR3 is 15 amino acids long. The CDR3 sequence is CATVNWGAGTGELFF. In nucleotides, the CDR3 is TGTGCCACCGTGAATTGGGGGGCTGGCACCGGGGAGCTGTTTTTT.

The gene calls are TRBV15 and TRBJ2-5; no reliable D call. V gave up 3 bases and J gave up 5 bases, with 7 bases separating them. The CDR3 extends over 12 amino acids. CDR1 LNHNV and CDR2 YYDKDF come from the germline V gene (reference sequence). The DNA for the CDR3 is TGTGCCACCAGCAGCGTGGGGGAGACCCAGTACTTC. Translated: CATSSVGETQYF.

This chain connects TRBV7-9 to TRBJ2-2; 7 positions match TRBD1. The CDR3 extends over 14 amino acids. Germline V gives CDR1 SEHNR, CDR2 FQNEAQ (reference sequence). Trimming removed 5 bases from V and 5 bases from J; junction bases left unmatched: 5. The CDR3 spells CASSQGGPTGELFF. The CDR3 DNA follows: TGTGCCAGCAGCCAAGGGGGCCCGACCGGGGAGCTGTTTTTT.

This clonotype was observed a single time. The rearrangement uses TRBV19 and TRBJ2-5, with TRBD1 identical over 10 bases. The CDR3 runs to 14 residues. Unmatched junction bases numbered 9, after V lost 8 bases and J lost 6 bases. The germline V gene encodes CDR1 LNHDA and CDR2 SQIVND (reference sequence). For the CDR3, the DNA is TGTGCCAGTGGTGGGGACAGGGGACGAAAGACCCAGTACTTC. Translation gives CASGGDRGRKTQYF.

Note on this clonotype: A much larger clone differs from this one at a single base, so this may be a read error. The chain has TRBV7-2 and TRBJ1-1, with D possibly matching TRBD1 (6 bases). Per the germline V gene, CDR1 is SGHTA and CDR2 is FQGNSA. The CDR3 spans 14 residues. V was cut by 1 base and J by 5 bases, with 11 bases left in between. The CDR3 DNA is TGTGCCAGCAGCTTAGAGGACAGAGGAACTGAAGCTTTCTTT. This translates into CASSLEDRGTEAFF. The full variable domain, in which reference TRBV7-2 and TRBJ1-1 provide the parts outside the CDR3, is GAGVSQSPSNKVTEKGKDVELRCDPISGHTALYWYRQSLGQGLEFLIYFQGNSAPDKSGLPSDRFSAERTGGSVSTLTIQRTQQEDSAVYLCASSLEDRGTEAFFGQGTRLTVV.

This sequence joins TRBV2 and TRBJ2-7; TRBD2 matches 13 bases. The CDR3 totals 15 residues. V trimming: 7 bases; J trimming: 6 bases; junction bases outside the gene matches: 9. Germline V gene sequence: CDR1 SNHLY, CDR2 FYNNEI. In nucleotides, the CDR3 is TGTGCCAGCATTCTACTAGCGGGGGGGCCGGCCGAGCAGTACTTC. Residues: CASILLAGGPAEQYF.

V and J are TRBV19 and TRBJ1-2, with 7 bases lining up with TRBD1. The CDR3 totals 13 residues. The trim removed 3 bases at V and 7 bases at J, leaving 5 bases unmatched. Germline V CDR1 and CDR2: LNHDA, SQIVND (reference sequence). This CDR3 is CASSMGQSRGYTF. The CDR3 DNA reads TGTGCCAGTAGTATGGGACAGTCTCGTGGCTACACCTTC.

V is TRBV7-3 and J is TRBJ1-5; a weak D match, TRBD1 (6 bases). CDR1 SGHTA and CDR2 FQGTGA come from the germline V gene. The CDR3 is 15 amino acids. V lost 5 bases and J 3 bases, leaving 14 bases between the germline ends. The CDR3 loop is CASSPARGFNQPQHF. The CDR3 coding sequence is TGTGCCAGCAGCCCCGCCAGGGGATTCAATCAGCCCCAGCATTTT.

This clonotype was found many times. CDR3 coding DNA: TGTGCCAGCAGTGACTCGGGGCTCAGAAACACCGGGGAGCTGTTTTTT. It yields the protein CASSDSGLRNTGELFF. This chain uses TRBV2 with TRBJ2-2, with D tentatively TRBD1 or TRBD2 (5 bases each). This CDR3 is built from 16 residues. The V end lost 3 bases, the J end lost 2 bases, and 13 bases lay between the germline ends. Germline CDR1 reads SNHLY; CDR2 reads FYNNEI.

This clonotype has only a few counts. With a much larger clone just one base away, this may be a read error. The genes are TRBV2 and TRBJ2-5; D may correspond to TRBD1 or TRBD2 (5 bases each). The CDR3 runs to 11 residues. V shed 8 bases and J shed 4 bases, with 8 bases lying between them. Germline CDR1 is SNHLY and CDR2 is FYNNEI. This chain's CDR3 is CASEGRETQYF. The CDR3, as DNA: TGTGCCAGCGAGGGGCGAGAGACCCAGTACTTC.

This clonotype has only one observation. The chain joins TRBV29-1 to TRBJ2-2; 9 bases map to TRBD1. Germline V lookup: CDR1 SQVTM, CDR2 ANQGSEA. The CDR3 contains 17 residues. Trimming took 5 bases from V and 5 from J; bases not matched to a gene: 15. The CDR3 region is CSVSKTGGHPFTGELFF. As DNA, the CDR3 is TGCAGCGTTTCCAAGACAGGGGGACACCCTTTTACCGGGGAGCTGTTTTTT.

The V call is TRBV7-2, the J call TRBJ2-7; D unresolved. Germline CDR1 SGHTA, CDR2 FQGNSA. The CDR3 loop spans 10 amino acids. V was shortened by 6 bases and J by 7 bases, with 7 bases between the two germline ends. CDR3 sequence: CASSSNEQYF. The CDR3 DNA reads TGTGCCAGCAGTAGCAATGAGCAGTACTTC.

At least ten counts were recorded for this clonotype. The chain couples TRBV4-1 to TRBJ1-6; D is ambiguous. The germline V and J ends were trimmed by 11 bases and 8 bases, with 16 bases remaining between them. Germline V gene sequence: CDR1 MGHRA, CDR2 YSYEKL. This CDR3 has 13 amino acids. CDR3 sequence (DNA): TGCGCCTCCGGATTGAGCCTCGATTCACCCCTCCACTTT. It translates to CASGLSLDSPLHF.

This clonotype was detected many times. The chain carries TRBV12-3 or TRBV12-4 and TRBJ2-5; no definite D call. V lost 5 bases and J lost 4, with 11 bases in between. The CDR3 has 13 amino acids. The CDR3 sequence is CASSAGPRETQYF. Here the CDR3 DNA reads TGTGCCAGCAGTGCTGGCCCGCGAGAGACCCAGTACTTC.